This is a list of T cell receptor beta chains from one sample in a study of blood T cell repertoires in COVID-19. The table came from immunoSEQ multiplex PCR; TCRdb's copy has only in-frame clones and leaves some out. The data show 200,000 to 300,000 clones, roughly 80% seen once. Sequenced: peripheral blood. All receptors derive from a woman older than 75 with acute or convalescent COVID-19. CDR3s include the opening cysteine and the closing phenylalanine or tryptophan. The D gene is left open where the match is weak. Only some rows state a clone size, as once, few, many or a class for expanded clones.

V	J	size	D	DNA	CDR3
TRBV2	TRBJ1-4	-	TRBD1	TGTGCCAGCACCCAGGGACAGCGCTATGGAAAACTGTTTTTT	CASTQGQRYGKLFF
TRBV9	TRBJ2-3	-	TRBD2	TGTGCCAGCAGCGTCTCGGGACTAGCTAGGAGCACAGATACGCAGTATTTT	CASSVSGLARSTDTQYF
TRBV11-2	TRBJ2-3	-	TRBD2	TGTGCCAGCAGCTTAGGGTTAGCGGGGGTGCTCACAGATACGCAGTATTTT	CASSLGLAGVLTDTQYF
TRBV7-9	TRBJ2-7	-	-	TGTGCCAGCAGGGGAGTAGGCCCCACACCGCGGCAGTACTTC	CASRGVGPTPRQYF
TRBV19	TRBJ1-1	-	-	TGTGCCAGTCATGGGGGCACCAGTTGGGATTTTCACACTGAAGCTTTCTTT	CASHGGTSWDFHTEAFF
TRBV6-6	TRBJ2-3	-	-	TGTGCCAGCAGTCCCCTAGGGGGGGTGGCAGATACGCAGTATTTT	CASSPLGGVADTQYF
TRBV7-3	TRBJ2-6	-	-	TGTGCCAGCAGCTCCCAAGCGTCGGGGTCGGGGGCCAACGTCCTGACTTTC	CASSSQASGSGANVLTF
TRBV6-5	TRBJ1-2	-	-	TGTGCCAGCAGTTACGACACTCGCCAGGGCTACACCTTC	CASSYDTRQGYTF
TRBV5-4	TRBJ1-6	-	TRBD1	TGTGCCAGCAGCTTAGGGACAGGGGAGAATTCACCCCTCCACTTT	CASSLGTGENSPLHF
TRBV20-1	TRBJ1-3	-	-	TGCAGTGCTAGTGACAGTCTTGCTGGAAACACCATATATTTT	CSASDSLAGNTIYF
TRBV5-6	TRBJ2-3	many	-	TGTGCCAGCAGCTTCAAGACAAGCTACACAGATACGCAGTATTTT	CASSFKTSYTDTQYF
TRBV7-2	TRBJ1-5	-	TRBD1	TGTGCCAGCAGCTCCCGGACAGGGTCTAATCAGCCCCAGCATTTT	CASSSRTGSNQPQHF
TRBV12-3/TRBV12-4	TRBJ1-4	once	-	TGTGCCAGCAACTTGGACACCAGCGAAAAACTGTTTTTT	CASNLDTSEKLFF
TRBV15	TRBJ2-1	few	-	TGTGCCACCAGCAGGGAGACTGGATACAATGAGCAGTTCTTC	CATSRETGYNEQFF
TRBV28	TRBJ1-6	-	-	TGTGCCAGCAGTTCCACTTCACAGGGACATAATTCACCCCTCCACTTT	CASSSTSQGHNSPLHF
TRBV4-1	TRBJ1-2	-	-	TGCGCCAGCAGCCAACAGGGGAAGGGGGTGGACTATGGCTACACCTTC	CASSQQGKGVDYGYTF
TRBV5-1	TRBJ1-3	few	TRBD1	TGCGCCAGCAGCTTGGAGGGACAGGGGGCGCCTGGAAACACCATATATTTT	CASSLEGQGAPGNTIYF
TRBV4-1	TRBJ1-2	-	-	TGCGCCAGCAGCCAACCCTTGACAGGCCACGGGGGCTACACCTTC	CASSQPLTGHGGYTF
TRBV7-7	TRBJ2-2	-	TRBD2	TGTGCTAGCAGCTATAGCGGGGGGTCCGGGGAGCTGTTTTTT	CASSYSGGSGELFF
TRBV19	TRBJ1-2	few	-	TGTGCCAGTAGTATTTCAGGGCACGGCTACACCTTC	CASSISGHGYTF
TRBV27	TRBJ2-1	-	TRBD1	TGTGCCAGCAGTTCCGGACAGGGCAAATACAATGAGCAGTTCTTC	CASSSGQGKYNEQFF
TRBV2	TRBJ1-5	once	-	TGTGCCAGCAGGGACGGACTCAATCAGCCCCAGCATTTT	CASRDGLNQPQHF
TRBV6-5	TRBJ1-5	-	-	TGTGCCAGCAGCCCACCGGGGGGGGCGGCTCAGCCCCAGCATTTT	CASSPPGGAAQPQHF
TRBV7-2	TRBJ1-1	-	-	TGTGCCAGCAGCTTCCCTAAGCCCCCGACAAACTGGTCCACTGAAGCTTTCTTT	CASSFPKPPTNWSTEAFF
TRBV7-9	TRBJ1-1	-	-	TGTGCCAGCAGCCGGGGGGGTTCGAACACTGAAGCTTTCTTT	CASSRGGSNTEAFF
TRBV10-2	TRBJ1-2	-	-	TGCGCCAGCAGTGACCTCCTGGCCCTCTCGGGCTACACCTTC	CASSDLLALSGYTF
TRBV11-3	TRBJ2-5	-	-	TGTGCCAGCAGCTTAGGACAGAAAGAGACCCAGTACTTC	CASSLGQKETQYF
TRBV28	TRBJ2-1	-	TRBD1	TGTGCCAGCAGTTTCAGGGGGTCTGAGCAGTTCTTC	CASSFRGSEQFF
TRBV12-3/TRBV12-4	TRBJ2-1	-	-	TGTGCCAGCAGTTTTCAGGGCTACAATGAGCAGTTCTTC	CASSFQGYNEQFF
TRBV3-1/TRBV3-2	TRBJ2-1	-	TRBD2	TGTGCCAGCAGCCAGACTAGCGGGGCGGGTGAGCAGTTCTTC	CASSQTSGAGEQFF
TRBV10-1	TRBJ2-7	-	-	TGCGCCAGCACGGGCAGGGTAATATCCTACGAGCAGTACTTC	CASTGRVISYEQYF
TRBV7-9	TRBJ2-2	-	TRBD2	TGTGCCAGCACTCGACTAGCGGGGGGGCCGGGCACCGGGGAGCTGTTTTTT	CASTRLAGGPGTGELFF
TRBV4-2	TRBJ2-2	-	-	TGTGCCAGCAGCCGGGAGGGGGGCCCGAACACCGGGGAGCTGTTTTTT	CASSREGGPNTGELFF
TRBV7-9	TRBJ1-2	-	-	TGTGCCAGCAGCTTAGGGGACAAAACCCCCTATGGCTACACCTTC	CASSLGDKTPYGYTF
TRBV3-1/TRBV3-2	TRBJ1-4	-	-	TGTGCCAGCAGCCAAAGTGGAAGGGGGTCTAATGAAAAACTGTTTTTT	CASSQSGRGSNEKLFF
TRBV5-1	TRBJ2-7	-	TRBD1	TGCGCCAGCACCCACAGGGGCTACCCCTACGAGCAGTACTTC	CASTHRGYPYEQYF
TRBV4-1	TRBJ2-5	once	-	TGCGCCAGCAGACAGGCGGGGGCGGAGACCCAGTACTTC	CASRQAGAETQYF
TRBV6-5	TRBJ1-1	-	-	TGTGCCAGCAGTTATCGACAGGCTAACACTGAAGCTTTCTTT	CASSYRQANTEAFF
TRBV5-1	TRBJ1-6	-	TRBD1	TGCGCCAGCAGCTCCGGGACAGGGGGCGGTTTGGATAATTCACCCCTCCACTTT	CASSSGTGGGLDNSPLHF
TRBV5-6	TRBJ2-7	once	-	TGTGCCAGCAGCCCAACGGGGAGTCCGGGCGAGCAGTACTTC	CASSPTGSPGEQYF
TRBV9	TRBJ1-2	-	TRBD1	TGTGCCAGCAGCGTAAGGGACAGGGAGGGGAGTCGTGGCTACACCTTC	CASSVRDREGSRGYTF
TRBV12-3/TRBV12-4	TRBJ1-1	-	-	TGTGCCAGCAGTGCCCGGACTAACACTGAAGCTTTCTTT	CASSARTNTEAFF
TRBV5-4	TRBJ2-3	-	TRBD2	TGTGCCAGCAGTCCGGGACTAGCGGCAGATACGCAGTATTTT	CASSPGLAADTQYF
TRBV10-3	TRBJ1-6	-	-	TGTGCCATCAGTGATGGGGGGGGCACAAGGAATAATTCACCCCTCCACTTT	CAISDGGGTRNNSPLHF
TRBV5-6	TRBJ1-1	-	-	TGTGCCAGCACCCGGGCGGGGGGACGGATCACTGAAGCTTTCTTT	CASTRAGGRITEAFF
TRBV10-3	TRBJ2-3	-	TRBD1	TGTGCCTCCAGACAGGGGGTGACAGATACGCAGTATTTT	CASRQGVTDTQYF
TRBV28	TRBJ2-1	-	TRBD1	TGTGCCAGCAGCCCATCAGGGGGCTCCTACAATGAGCAGTTCTTC	CASSPSGGSYNEQFF
TRBV27	TRBJ1-3	-	-	TGTGCCAGCAGTTTATCGGCCCTCCGAGGCTCTGGAAACACCATATATTTT	CASSLSALRGSGNTIYF
TRBV11-2	TRBJ2-7	-	TRBD1	TGTGCCAGCAGCCCGGGACAGGGGGACTCCTACGAGCAGTACTTC	CASSPGQGDSYEQYF
TRBV2	TRBJ2-2	-	TRBD2	TGTGCCAGCAGTGAAGCGCTTCGAGGAGCGGGGGTCGGGGAGCTGTTTTTT	CASSEALRGAGVGELFF
TRBV30	TRBJ2-1	-	TRBD2	TGTGCCTGGACTCTCCCCTTCAGCGGGGGCTACAATGAGCAGTTCTTC	CAWTLPFSGGYNEQFF
TRBV29-1	TRBJ2-1	-	TRBD1	TGCAGCGTCCGAAGAGGCGGACAGGGGGCAGGGGATGAGCAGTTCTTC	CSVRRGGQGAGDEQFF
TRBV7-9	TRBJ2-1	-	-	TGTGCCAGCAGCTCTGGGAGCAGGGCGGGAACTGGGAATGAGCAGTTCTTC	CASSSGSRAGTGNEQFF